This TCR beta chain was sequenced for a study of cytomegalovirus exposure and HLA in healthy donors. PCR primers comprised 60 Vbeta and 13 Jbeta primers. Produced via immunoSEQ multiplex PCR; TCRdb's table is partial and in-frame only. The sample totals 100,000 to 150,000 clones. The CDR3 has 15 amino acids. CDR1 is KGHSH, CDR2 LQKENI, per germline. Trimming pared 3 bases from V and 4 bases from J, leaving 12 bases between. This TCR derives from a man aged 30 to 45 in good health and CMV-seronegative. V and J are TRBV18 and TRBJ1-4; D ambiguous. The specimen sequenced was PBMCs. CDR3: CASSPDEGDNEKLFF. The CDR3 DNA is TGTGCCAGCTCACCCGACGAGGGAGATAATGAAAAACTGTTTTTT.